Following are 6 T cell receptor beta chains from one sample sequenced in a study of blood T cell repertoires in COVID-19. Assay: immunoSEQ multiplex PCR; the TCRdb copy retains only in-frame clones and omits some. The sample comprises 40,000 to 55,000 clones, 90% of which are singletons, and under 6% rests with the top ten. Sequences were obtained from peripheral blood. The receptors were gathered from a human donor in a cohort sampled during active COVID-19.

This clone occurred once. The chain links TRBV5-1 to TRBJ2-7; TRBD2 aligns across 9 bases. Per the germline V gene, CDR1 is SGHRS and CDR2 is YFSETQ. CDR3 length: 16 amino acids. J gave up 1 base and V 2 bases, and 7 bases lay outside the gene matches. The CDR3 here is CASSLEYLAGSYEQYF. CDR3 coding DNA: TGCGCCAGCAGCTTAGAATACCTAGCGGGGTCCTACGAGCAGTACTTC.

This chain joins TRBV7-9 and TRBJ1-2; TRBD1 might be the D (6 bases). The V and J ends lost 1 base and 1 base respectively, with 16 bases between them. Germline CDR1 SEHNR, CDR2 FQNEAQ (reference sequence). The CDR3 runs 17 residues. CDR3 sequence (DNA): TGTGCCAGCAGCTTAGGCACACACAGGGCTCTTAACTATGGCTACACCTTC. Amino acid sequence: CASSLGTHRALNYGYTF.

The chain couples TRBV4-1 to TRBJ2-1; TRBD2 agrees at 10 bases. CDR1 MGHRA and CDR2 YSYEKL come from the germline V gene. V was pared by 4 bases and J by 8 bases, with 2 bases of the junction left unmatched. CDR3 size: 13 residues. The CDR3 nucleotides read TGCGCCAGCAGCCTCGGACTAGCGGATGAGCAGTTCTTC. Encoded protein: CASSLGLADEQFF.

The rearrangement uses TRBV5-1 and TRBJ2-1; D may be TRBD2 (5 bases). V dropped 4 bases and J dropped 1 base, with 12 bases sitting between them. The CDR3 covers 15 residues. Germline CDR1 SGHRS, CDR2 YFSETQ. CDR3 amino acids: CASSPGVGSYNEQFF. CDR3 DNA: TGCGCCAGCAGCCCCGGGGTAGGTTCCTACAATGAGCAGTTCTTC.

CDR3 in DNA: TGCGCCAGCAGCCTCTGGACAGATAACTATGGCTACACCTTC. Translated, it gives CASSLWTDNYGYTF. The chain carries TRBV5-1 and TRBJ1-2, with D possibly being TRBD1 (6 bases). Germline V gene lookup returns CDR1 SGHRS and CDR2 YFSETQ. The V and J ends lost 4 bases and 1 base respectively, with 11 bases between them. This CDR3 is 14 amino acids long.

The table lists this clone with a count of one. The chain uses TRBV18 and TRBJ2-1; 13 bases align to TRBD2. Unmatched junction bases numbered 3, after V lost 4 bases and J lost 9 bases. The length of the CDR3 is 14 residues. Germline assignment: CDR1 KGHSH and CDR2 LQKENI. The CDR3 protein is CASSHGTSGIEQFF. In DNA form, the CDR3 reads TGTGCCAGCTCACACGGGACTAGCGGGATTGAGCAGTTCTTC. The full variable domain, in which reference TRBV18 and TRBJ2-1 provide the parts outside the CDR3, is NAGVMQNPRHLVRRRGQEARLRCSPMKGHSHVYWYRQLPEEGLKFMVYLQKENIIDESGMPKERFSAEFPKEGPSILRIQQVVRGDSAAYFCASSHGTSGIEQFFGPGTRLTVL.